The T cell receptor beta chain under discussion was sequenced for a study of shared clonotypes between healthy human individuals. Background on the study: Each donor's CD4 naive and CD4 memory cells filled three plates apiece, CD8 naive two, and CD8 memory one.

The donors, all of them Caucasian adults, lived in Nashville, Tennessee. Whole-study results and caveats: For naive CD4 cells, 4% to 6% of clonotypes were shared across four donors.

This CDR3 is built from 13 residues. Germline values: CDR1 SGHAT, CDR2 FQNNGV. V was pared by 2 bases and J by 6 bases, with 11 bases between. Method: immunoSEQ multiplex PCR; TCRdb's copy keeps in-frame clones and lacks some. This table has over 2 million clones, over 85% appearing once. This clone was picked up one time. Antigen specificity is unknown. This clonotype originated in a man aged 18 to 35 in good health. What was sequenced was naive CD4+ T cells sorted from blood. Sample subset: CD45RA+ positively selected. The chain couples TRBV11-2 to TRBJ2-7; D is perhaps TRBD1 or TRBD2 (5 bases each). The CDR3 loop reads CASSLKGTGEQYF. As DNA, the CDR3 is TGTGCCAGCAGCTTAAAGGGGACGGGCGAGCAGTACTTC.